This passage covers 27 T cell receptor beta chains from one sample sequenced in a study of T cells after yellow fever vaccination (dated by TCRdb to between 2019 and 2020). Library prep was done by 5' RACE. For sequencing, an Illumina NovaSeq 6000 was employed. Starting from the raw public reads, TCRdb applied fastp trimming at Q25, assembled clones with MiXCR and retained in-frame beta chains. Rows are unified per CDR3 protein, each entry keeping the most common DNA and genes. The sample contains roughly 190,000 distinct CDR3 sequences, 9.5% to 12% of them found a single time. Clones ranked in the top ten supply 36% of the sample. Taken with the paper, the label for treatment or condition translates to: live attenuated yellow fever vaccine strain. The source was CD8+ T cells sorted from PBMCs, collected 15 days after the yellow fever booster vaccination. These receptor sequences come from a man aged 18 to 29 who received the YFV17D yellow fever vaccine.

The chain has TRBV29-1 and TRBJ2-3; D is unclear. Between the trimmed V and J ends, which lost 3 bases and 1 base, there was a span of 5 bases. The germline V gene encodes CDR1 SQVTM and CDR2 ANQGSEA. The CDR3 runs 12 residues. The CDR3 nucleotides are TGCAGCGTTGACGTCGGCACAGATACGCAGTATTTT. Translated, it gives CSVDVGTDTQYF.

J is TRBJ1-1 and V is TRBV29-1; D is unresolved. Trimming pared 7 bases from V and 3 bases from J, leaving 12 bases between. The germline V gene encodes CDR1 SQVTM and CDR2 ANQGSEA. The CDR3 is 12 residues long. The CDR3 loop reads CSGVGFDTEAFF. The DNA for the CDR3 is TGCAGCGGGGTGGGGTTTGACACTGAAGCTTTCTTT.

The V gene is TRBV5-5, the J gene TRBJ2-5, with D possibly being TRBD1 or TRBD2 (5 bases each). CDR1 and CDR2 (germline): SGHKS, YYEKEE (reference sequence). V was pared by 2 bases and J by 5 bases, with 16 bases between. The CDR3 spans 15 residues. CDR3 sequence reads: CASSLGDLLGETQYF. CDR3 bases: TGTGCCAGCAGCTTAGGGGACCTACTAGGGGAGACCCAGTACTTC.

The gene calls are TRBV4-1 and TRBJ2-7; a possible D gene is TRBD2 (5 bases). V was cut by 0 bases and J by 3 bases, with 6 bases left in between. CDR3 length: 13 amino acids. Per germline, CDR1 MGHRA and CDR2 YSYEKL. The CDR3 here is CASSQDRGYEQYF. CDR3 DNA: TGCGCCAGCAGCCAAGACCGGGGCTACGAGCAGTACTTC.

V usage is TRBV28 and J usage is TRBJ2-7; TRBD1 might be the D (5 bases). Germline CDR1 is MDHEN and CDR2 is SYDVKM. V gave up 3 bases and J gave up 4 bases, with 10 bases separating them. The length of the CDR3 is 13 residues. Here the CDR3 reads CASSFAQGYEQYV. CDR3 sequence (DNA): TGTGCCAGCAGTTTCGCCCAGGGTTACGAGCAGTACGTC.

This clonotype occurred a few times. This rearrangement joins TRBV15 to TRBJ2-2, with 8 bases lining up with TRBD2. The CDR3 consists of 16 residues. Germline CDR1 LNHNV, CDR2 YYDKDF (reference sequence). The trim removed 4 bases at V and 2 bases at J, leaving 6 bases unmatched. CDR3 residues: CATSNAGGPNTGELFF. CDR3 nucleotides: TGTGCCACCAGCAATGCGGGGGGCCCCAACACCGGGGAGCTGTTTTTT.

This clonotype was observed a handful of times. CDR3 sequence: CASSILDRASSYEQYF. In DNA form, the CDR3 reads TGTGCCAGCAGCATCTTGGACAGAGCAAGCTCCTACGAGCAGTACTTC. This rearrangement joins TRBV12-3 or TRBV12-4 to TRBJ2-7; a weak D match, TRBD1 (6 bases). The V end lost 6 bases, the J end lost 0 bases, and 18 bases lay between the germline ends. The CDR3 consists of 16 residues.

The V and J genes are TRBV20-1 and TRBJ2-2; no definite D call. The CDR3 loop spans 13 amino acids. Trimming took off 3 bases at V and 6 bases at J, with 11 bases between the two ends. CDR1 and CDR2 (germline): DFQATT, SNEGSKA (reference sequence). The CDR3 sequence: CSASQDPPGELFF. In nucleotides, the CDR3 is TGCAGTGCTAGCCAGGATCCCCCCGGGGAGCTGTTTTTT.

CDR3 DNA sequence: TGTGCCAGCAGCAGCATTGGAAACACCATATATTTT. Amino acid sequence: CASSSIGNTIYF. J is TRBJ1-3 and V is TRBV13; D unresolved. Trimming took off 5 bases at V and 3 bases at J, with 5 bases between the two ends. Germline CDR1 is PRHDT and CDR2 is FYEKMQ (reference sequence). The CDR3 runs to 12 residues.

This clonotype was detected a few times. The J gene is TRBJ1-1, the V gene TRBV25-1; D is possibly TRBD1 (5 bases). The V end lost 3 bases, the J end lost 3 bases, and 17 bases lay between the germline ends. CDR1 and CDR2 (germline): MGHDK, SYGVNS. The CDR3 contains 16 residues. CDR3 in amino acids: CASSDLWISGDTEAFF. CDR3 bases: TGTGCCAGCAGTGATTTATGGATTTCGGGGGACACTGAAGCTTTCTTT.

The V and J genes are TRBV7-3 and TRBJ2-7, with D perhaps TRBD1 (5 bases). The length of the CDR3 is 14 residues. With 0 bases removed from V and 5 bases from J, the gap between germline ends came to 11 bases. Germline-derived CDR1 and CDR2 are SGHTA and FQGTGA. In DNA, the CDR3 is TGTGCCAGCAGCTTAACGGAAGGGGTCGACGAGCAGTACTTC. It is translated as CASSLTEGVDEQYF.

The CDR3 region has the DNA TGTGCCAGCAGTTACCAGGGCTATGGCTACACCTTC. The encoded protein is CASSYQGYGYTF. J is TRBJ1-2 and V is TRBV6-5; D is perhaps TRBD1 (5 bases). This CDR3 is built from 12 residues. The germline V gene encodes CDR1 MNHEY and CDR2 SVGAGI. Between the trimmed V and J ends, which lost 2 bases and 4 bases, there was a span of 5 bases.

The V call is TRBV7-2, the J call TRBJ2-3; 8 nucleotides line up with TRBD2. The junction had 11 bases not matched to a gene; V was cut back by 2 bases and J by 7 bases. The CDR3 has 16 residues. Germline lookup yields CDR1 SGHTA and CDR2 FQGNSA. CDR3 in amino acids: CASSLYGGGRSHTQYF. The CDR3 DNA sequence: TGTGCCAGCAGCTTATATGGCGGGGGGCGCTCACATACGCAGTATTTT. The full variable domain, in which reference TRBV7-2 and TRBJ2-3 provide the parts outside the CDR3, is GAGVSQSPSNKVTEKGKDVELRCDPISGHTALYWYRQSLGQGLEFLIYFQGNSAPDKSGLPSDRFSAERTGGSVSTLTIQRTQQEDSAVYLCASSLYGGGRSHTQYFGPGTRLTVL.

The table lists this clonotype with a few counts. The chain is built from TRBV7-8 and TRBJ1-1; D possibly corresponds to TRBD1 (5 bases). V lost 2 bases and J lost 3, with 13 bases in between. The CDR3 loop spans 15 amino acids. Germline V gene data show CDR1 as SGHVS and CDR2 as FQNEAQ. In DNA, the CDR3 is TGTGCCAGCAGCTTATGGGGTGGGGGAGACACTGAAGCTTTCTTT. Translated: CASSLWGGGDTEAFF. Full variable domain (outside the CDR3, taken from reference TRBV7-8 and TRBJ1-1): GAGVSQSPRYKVAKRGQDVALRCDPISGHVSLFWYQQALGQGPEFLTYFQNEAQLDKSGLPSDRFFAERPEGSVSTLKIQRTQQEDSAVYLCASSLWGGGDTEAFFGQGTRLTVV.

V and J are TRBV12-3 or TRBV12-4 and TRBJ2-2, with a weak D call TRBD2 (7 bases). The CDR3 covers 14 residues. V shed 4 bases and J shed 7 bases, with 13 bases lying between them. The CDR3 is CASSWAGAHGELFF. The CDR3 DNA reads TGTGCCAGCAGTTGGGCGGGGGCCCACGGGGAGCTGTTTTTT.

The chain combines TRBV7-2 with TRBJ1-1; TRBD1 matches 8 bases. V was clipped by 5 bases and J by 7 bases; unmatched bases: 9. CDR3 length: 14 residues. Germline values: CDR1 SGHTA, CDR2 FQGNSA. DNA for the CDR3: TGTGCCAGCAGCCGACCGACAGGGGTCAATGAAGCTTTCTTT. Protein product: CASSRPTGVNEAFF.

The rearrangement uses TRBV4-1 and TRBJ2-3, with a tentative D call TRBD1 (5 bases). Trimming pared 4 bases from V and 0 bases from J, leaving 14 bases between. Germline CDR1 MGHRA, CDR2 YSYEKL. This CDR3 spans 16 amino acids. In DNA, the CDR3 is TGCGCCAGCAGCCTCCTAGACAGCGAGAGCACAGATACGCAGTATTTT. Translating it yields CASSLLDSESTDTQYF.

J is TRBJ2-7 and V is TRBV6-5; 7 bases are a match to TRBD1. V lost 8 bases, J lost 4 bases, and 8 bases stayed unmatched. In germline, CDR1 is MNHEY, CDR2 SVGAGI. This CDR3 is 13 amino acids long. The CDR3 protein is CASSWGQPYEQYF. The CDR3, as DNA: TGTGCCAGCTCGTGGGGACAGCCTTACGAGCAGTACTTC.

Many counts were recorded for this clonotype. J is TRBJ2-7 and V is TRBV20-1; D not certain. V lost 0 bases and J 1 base, leaving 10 bases between the germline ends. Germline V gene lookup returns CDR1 DFQATT and CDR2 SNEGSKA (reference sequence). This CDR3 comprises 14 residues. DNA for the CDR3: TGCAGTGCTAGAGATCCGGCGCATTCCTACGAGCAGTACTTC. Amino acid sequence: CSARDPAHSYEQYF.

At least ten counts were recorded for this clonotype. The gene calls are TRBV5-1 and TRBJ2-2; D could derive from TRBD1 or TRBD2 (5 bases each). The V end lost 3 bases, the J end lost 0 bases, and 15 bases lay between the germline ends. CDR1 is SGHRS and CDR2 is YFSETQ in the germline V gene. The CDR3 is 17 amino acids. The CDR3 sequence is CASSSNGANANTGELFF. The CDR3 region has the DNA TGCGCCAGCAGCTCGAACGGGGCTAACGCGAACACCGGGGAGCTGTTTTTT.

The J gene is TRBJ2-7, the V gene TRBV15; D might be TRBD1 (5 bases). The CDR3 is 15 residues long. V was cut by 8 bases and J by 6 bases, with 23 bases left in between. Per germline, CDR1 LNHNV and CDR2 YYDKDF (reference sequence). The CDR3 DNA reads TGTGCCACCGCCCAAGAAAGGGGAAGGGGAACCGAGCAGTACTTC. This encodes CATAQERGRGTEQYF. Supplemented by reference TRBV15 and TRBJ2-7, the full variable domain reads DAMVIQNPRYQVTQFGKPVTLSCSQTLNHNVMYWYQQKSSQAPKLLFHYYDKDFNNEADTPDNFQSRRPNTSFCFLDIRSPGLGDTAMYLCATAQERGRGTEQYFGPGTRLTVT.

The CDR3 spells CASSDLGGYQPQHF. The CDR3 nucleotides read TGTGCCAGCAGTGATCTCGGGGGGTATCAGCCCCAGCATTTT. The gene calls are TRBV6-2 or TRBV6-3 and TRBJ1-5, with D possibly TRBD1 on 5 matching bases. Germline CDR1 is MNHEY and CDR2 is SVGEGT. The V and J ends lost 5 bases and 5 bases respectively, with 13 bases between them. The length of the CDR3 is 14 residues.

The sample holds a few counts of this clonotype. The chain has TRBV7-9 and TRBJ2-3; 7 nucleotides align to TRBD1. This CDR3 contains 15 residues. Per the germline V gene, CDR1 is SEHNR and CDR2 is FQNEAQ (reference sequence). The ends lost 3 bases at V and 1 base at J; junction bases unmatched: 4. The CDR3 loop is CASSFEGAGTDTQYF. The CDR3 DNA is TGTGCCAGCAGCTTTGAGGGGGCAGGCACAGATACGCAGTATTTT.

This clonotype was found a few times. The rearrangement links TRBV24-1 to TRBJ1-2; 7 bases line up with TRBD1. Unmatched junction bases numbered 4, after V lost 4 bases and J lost 9 bases. Germline V CDR1 and CDR2: KGHDR, SFDVKD. This CDR3 has 12 residues. As DNA, the CDR3 is TGTGCCACCAGTGACCCAGGGGGACGCTACACCTTC. Translating it yields CATSDPGGRYTF.

The chain uses TRBV3-1 and TRBJ2-7; 10 bases align to TRBD2. Trimming at V came to 0 bases and at J to 6 bases, leaving 2 bases not matched to a gene. The germline gives CDR1 LGHDT, CDR2 YNNKEL (reference sequence). This CDR3 spans 14 amino acids. CDR3 bases: TGTGCCAGCAGCCAAGAAGGGACTAGCGTCGAGCAGTACTTC. Translation: CASSQEGTSVEQYF.

In its sample, this clonotype was seen a few times. CDR3 in amino acids: CASSLDSLGELFF. In nucleotides, the CDR3 is TGTGCCAGCAGCTTAGACAGTTTGGGGGAGCTGTTTTTT. The chain couples TRBV7-9 to TRBJ2-2, with unresolved D. Per germline, CDR1 SEHNR and CDR2 FQNEAQ (reference sequence). V was cut by 1 base and J by 8 bases, with 8 bases left in between. The CDR3 consists of 13 residues.

This clonotype was found a few times. V is TRBV20-1 and J is TRBJ2-7, with 7 nucleotides matching TRBD1. This CDR3 region has 15 residues. Germline trimming cut 6 bases from V and 3 bases from J; bases unmatched to any gene: 14. CDR1 is DFQATT, CDR2 SNEGSKA, per germline (reference sequence). CDR3 amino acids: CSANPPGTVHYEQYF. As DNA, the CDR3 is TGCAGTGCCAACCCCCCAGGGACAGTTCACTACGAGCAGTACTTC.